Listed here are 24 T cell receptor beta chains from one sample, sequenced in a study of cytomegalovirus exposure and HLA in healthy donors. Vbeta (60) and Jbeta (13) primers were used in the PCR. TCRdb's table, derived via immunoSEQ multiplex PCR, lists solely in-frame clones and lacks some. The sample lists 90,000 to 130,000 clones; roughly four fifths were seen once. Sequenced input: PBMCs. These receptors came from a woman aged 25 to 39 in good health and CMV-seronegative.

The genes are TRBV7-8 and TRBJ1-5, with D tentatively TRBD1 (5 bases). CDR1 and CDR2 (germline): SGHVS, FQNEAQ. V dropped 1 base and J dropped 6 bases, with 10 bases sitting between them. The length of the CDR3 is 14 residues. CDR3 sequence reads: CASSLGGGSQPQHF. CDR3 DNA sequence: TGTGCCAGCAGCTTAGGGGGGGGAAGTCAGCCCCAGCATTTT.

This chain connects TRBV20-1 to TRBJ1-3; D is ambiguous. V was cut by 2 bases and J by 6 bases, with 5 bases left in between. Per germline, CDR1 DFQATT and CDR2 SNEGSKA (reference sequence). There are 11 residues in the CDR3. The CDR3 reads CSARLPNTIYF. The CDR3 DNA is TGCAGTGCTAGACTACCAAACACCATATATTTT.

This chain's CDR3 is CSVDRLDTGELFF. CDR3 coding DNA: TGCAGCGTTGATCGCCTAGACACCGGGGAGCTGTTTTTT. The rearrangement links TRBV29-1 to TRBJ2-2, with D unresolved. This CDR3 is built from 13 residues. Per the germline V gene, CDR1 is SQVTM and CDR2 is ANQGSEA. Trimming took off 3 bases at V and 3 bases at J, with 8 bases between the two ends.

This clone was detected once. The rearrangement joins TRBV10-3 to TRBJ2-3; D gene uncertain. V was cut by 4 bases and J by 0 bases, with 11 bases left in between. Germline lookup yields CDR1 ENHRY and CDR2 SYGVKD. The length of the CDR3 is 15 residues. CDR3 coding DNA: TGTGCCATCAGTGGGTCAGCAACTAGCACAGATACGCAGTATTTT. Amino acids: CAISGSATSTDTQYF.

The CDR3 region is CASSFGGNYGYTF. The CDR3 DNA reads TGTGCCAGCAGCTTCGGGGGGAACTATGGCTACACCTTC. This chain uses TRBV7-3 with TRBJ1-2; tentatively, D is TRBD1 (5 bases). This CDR3 region has 13 residues. Germline assignment: CDR1 SGHTA and CDR2 FQGTGA. Deletions cut 3 bases from V and 2 bases from J, with 7 bases between.

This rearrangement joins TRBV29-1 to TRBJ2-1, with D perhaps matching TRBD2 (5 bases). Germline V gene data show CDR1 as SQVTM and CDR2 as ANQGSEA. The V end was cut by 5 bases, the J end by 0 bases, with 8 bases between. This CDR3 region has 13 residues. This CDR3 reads CSVLAVSYNEQFF. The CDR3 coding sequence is TGCAGCGTTCTAGCAGTCTCCTACAATGAGCAGTTCTTC.

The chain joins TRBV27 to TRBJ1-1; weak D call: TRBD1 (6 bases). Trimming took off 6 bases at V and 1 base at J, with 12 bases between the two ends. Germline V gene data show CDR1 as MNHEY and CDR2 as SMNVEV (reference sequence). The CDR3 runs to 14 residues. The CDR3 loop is CASSRRGQNTEAFF. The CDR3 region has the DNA TGTGCCAGCAGCCGTAGGGGACAGAACACTGAAGCTTTCTTT.

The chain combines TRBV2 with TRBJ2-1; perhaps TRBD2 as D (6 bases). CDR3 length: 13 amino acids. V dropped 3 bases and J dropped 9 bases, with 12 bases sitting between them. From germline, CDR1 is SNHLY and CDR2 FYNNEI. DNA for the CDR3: TGTGCCAGCAGTGAGGTGGGGGGATCTGAGCAGTTCTTC. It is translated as CASSEVGGSEQFF.

The DNA for the CDR3 is TGTGCCAGCTCACGGACAGTTTTCGAGCAGTACTTC. This translates into CASSRTVFEQYF. This chain links TRBV18 with TRBJ2-7; tentative D call: TRBD1 (6 bases). Germline V gene sequence: CDR1 KGHSH, CDR2 LQKENI. This CDR3 spans 12 amino acids. The germline V and J ends were trimmed by 4 bases and 6 bases, with 10 bases remaining between them.

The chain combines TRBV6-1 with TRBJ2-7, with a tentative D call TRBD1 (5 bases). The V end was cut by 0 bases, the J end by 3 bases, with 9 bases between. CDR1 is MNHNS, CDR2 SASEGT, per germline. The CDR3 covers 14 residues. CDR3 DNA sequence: TGTGCCAGCAGTGAAGCAGGGGAACGCTACGAGCAGTACTTC. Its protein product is CASSEAGERYEQYF.

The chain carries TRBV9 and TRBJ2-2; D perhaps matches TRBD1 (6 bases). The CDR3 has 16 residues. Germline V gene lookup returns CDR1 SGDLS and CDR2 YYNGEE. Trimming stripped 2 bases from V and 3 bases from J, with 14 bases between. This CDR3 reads CASSVRFSGDTGELFF. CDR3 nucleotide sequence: TGTGCCAGCAGCGTTCGGTTTTCAGGGGACACCGGGGAGCTGTTTTTT.

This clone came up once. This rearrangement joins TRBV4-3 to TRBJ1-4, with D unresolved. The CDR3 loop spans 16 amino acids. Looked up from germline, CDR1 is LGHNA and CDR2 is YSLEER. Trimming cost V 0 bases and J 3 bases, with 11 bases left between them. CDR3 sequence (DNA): TGCGCCAGCAGCCAAGATTCGCGGGTTTCTAATGAAAAACTGTTTTTT. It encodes CASSQDSRVSNEKLFF.

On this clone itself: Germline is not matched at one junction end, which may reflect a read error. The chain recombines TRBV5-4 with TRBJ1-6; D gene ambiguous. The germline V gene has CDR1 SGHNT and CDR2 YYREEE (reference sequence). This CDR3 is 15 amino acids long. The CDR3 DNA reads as TGTGCCAGCAGCTTGGATCCCACCCCCTATTCCCCCCTCCACTTT. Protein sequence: CASSLDPTPYSPLHF.

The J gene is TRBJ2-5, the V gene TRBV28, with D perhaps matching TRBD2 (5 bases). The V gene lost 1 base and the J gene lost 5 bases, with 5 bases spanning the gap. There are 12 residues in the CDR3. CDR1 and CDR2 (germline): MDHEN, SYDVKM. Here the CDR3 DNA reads TGTGCCAGCAGTTTATCGGGGGAGACCCAGTACTTC. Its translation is CASSLSGETQYF.

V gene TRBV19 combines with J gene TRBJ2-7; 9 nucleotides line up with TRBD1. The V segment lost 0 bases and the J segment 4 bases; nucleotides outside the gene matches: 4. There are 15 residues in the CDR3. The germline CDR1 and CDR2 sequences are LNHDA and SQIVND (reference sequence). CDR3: CASSIDPGTGYEQYF. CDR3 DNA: TGTGCCAGTAGTATAGATCCCGGGACAGGGTACGAGCAGTACTTC. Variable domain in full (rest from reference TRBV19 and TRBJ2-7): DGGITQSPKYLFRKEGQNVTLSCEQNLNHDAMYWYRQDPGQGLRLIYYSQIVNDFQKGDIAEGYSVSREKKESFPLTVTSAQKNPTAFYLCASSIDPGTGYEQYFGPGTRLTVT.

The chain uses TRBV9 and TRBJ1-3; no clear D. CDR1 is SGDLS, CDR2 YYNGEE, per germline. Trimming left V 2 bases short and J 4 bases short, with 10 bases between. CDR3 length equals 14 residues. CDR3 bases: TGTGCCAGCAGCGTTGGACTGATCGGAAACACCATATATTTT. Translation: CASSVGLIGNTIYF.

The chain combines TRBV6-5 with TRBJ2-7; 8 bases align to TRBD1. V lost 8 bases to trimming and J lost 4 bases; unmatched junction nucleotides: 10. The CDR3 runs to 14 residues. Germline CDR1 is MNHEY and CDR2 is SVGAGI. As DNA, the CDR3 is TGTGCCAGCGGAACCGGGACAGGACCATACGAGCAGTACTTC. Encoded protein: CASGTGTGPYEQYF.

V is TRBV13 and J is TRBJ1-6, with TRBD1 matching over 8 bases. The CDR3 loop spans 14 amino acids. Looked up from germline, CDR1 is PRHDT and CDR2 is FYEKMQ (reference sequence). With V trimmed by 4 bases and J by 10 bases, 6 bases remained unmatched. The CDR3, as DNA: TGTGCCAGCAGCTCCCGGACAGGGATCTCACCCCTCCACTTT. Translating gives CASSSRTGISPLHF.

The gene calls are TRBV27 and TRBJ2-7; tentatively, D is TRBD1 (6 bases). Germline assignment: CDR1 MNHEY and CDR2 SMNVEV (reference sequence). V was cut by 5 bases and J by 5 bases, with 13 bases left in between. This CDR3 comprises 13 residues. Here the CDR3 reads CASSTPGANEQYF. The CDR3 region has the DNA TGTGCCAGCAGTACACCAGGGGCAAACGAGCAGTACTTC.

The CDR3 DNA follows: TGCGCCAGCAGTGATGGGGGCAGGCGGAACTATGGCTACACCTTC. Amino acids: CASSDGGRRNYGYTF. V is TRBV10-1 and J is TRBJ1-2, with D possibly matching TRBD1 (6 bases). The CDR3 loop spans 15 amino acids. Trimming removed 3 bases at V and 2 bases at J, with 13 bases between. CDR1 is WNHNN, CDR2 SYGVQD, per germline (reference sequence).

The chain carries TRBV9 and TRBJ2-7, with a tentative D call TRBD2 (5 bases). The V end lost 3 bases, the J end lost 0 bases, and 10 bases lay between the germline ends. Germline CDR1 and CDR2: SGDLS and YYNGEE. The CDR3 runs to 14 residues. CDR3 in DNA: TGTGCCAGCAGCGGGGGAGTCTACTCCTACGAGCAGTACTTC. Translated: CASSGGVYSYEQYF.

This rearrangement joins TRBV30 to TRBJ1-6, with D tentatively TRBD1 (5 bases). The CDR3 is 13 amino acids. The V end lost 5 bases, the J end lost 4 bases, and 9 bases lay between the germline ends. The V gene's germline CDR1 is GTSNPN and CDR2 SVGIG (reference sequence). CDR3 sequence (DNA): TGTGCCTGGCAGGGAAGTTATAATTCACCCCTCCACTTT. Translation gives CAWQGSYNSPLHF.

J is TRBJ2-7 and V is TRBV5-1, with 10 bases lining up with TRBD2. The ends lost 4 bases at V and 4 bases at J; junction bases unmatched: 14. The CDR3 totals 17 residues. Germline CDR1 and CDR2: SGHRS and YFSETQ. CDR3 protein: CASSLIGIAGGQYEQYF. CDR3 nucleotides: TGCGCCAGCAGCCTCATAGGGATAGCGGGGGGCCAGTACGAGCAGTACTTC. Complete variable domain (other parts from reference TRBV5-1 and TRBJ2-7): KAGVTQTPRYLIKTRGQQVTLSCSPISGHRSVSWYQQTPGQGLQFLFEYFSETQRNKGNFPGRFSGRQFSNSRSEMNVSTLELGDSALYLCASSLIGIAGGQYEQYFGPGTRLTVT.

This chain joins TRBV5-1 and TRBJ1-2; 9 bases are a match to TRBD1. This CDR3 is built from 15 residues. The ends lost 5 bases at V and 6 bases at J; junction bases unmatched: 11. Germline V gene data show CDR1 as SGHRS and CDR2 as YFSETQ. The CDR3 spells CASSGTGNKSHGYTF. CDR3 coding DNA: TGCGCCAGCAGTGGGACAGGGAATAAGAGCCATGGCTACACCTTC.